These 26 T cell receptor beta chains originate from one sample sequenced in a study of T cell changes during pregnancy in multiple sclerosis. Clones were sequenced by immunoSEQ multiplex PCR, and TCRdb holds only the in-frame ones, with some missing. The sample contains tens of thousands of clones, approximately 92% of which appear only once. Sequenced here: peripheral blood, sampled in the third trimester of pregnancy. Receptors were obtained from a female donor in good health, enrolled as a control in a pregnancy study.

The chain is built from TRBV2 and TRBJ2-7; 12 bases fit TRBD2. V shed 6 bases, J shed 6 bases, and the junction held 6 bases outside the gene matches. Germline V lookup: CDR1 SNHLY, CDR2 FYNNEI. This CDR3 has 14 amino acids. CDR3 sequence reads: CASRRTSGGIEQYF. The CDR3 bases are TGTGCCAGCAGACGCACTAGCGGGGGGATCGAGCAGTACTTC. Looking up the rest from reference TRBV2 and TRBJ2-7 gives the full variable domain: EPEVTQTPSHQVTQMGQEVILRCVPISNHLYFYWYRQILGQKVEFLVSFYNNEISEKSEIFDDQFSVERPDGSNFTLKIRSTKLEDSAMYFCASRRTSGGIEQYFGPGTRLTVT.

This clone showed up just a few times. This chain uses TRBV11-2 with TRBJ1-3; D remains unclear. Germline CDR1 reads SGHAT; CDR2 reads FQNNGV. The CDR3 sequence is 16 residues long. The V and J ends lost 0 bases and 0 bases respectively, with 9 bases between them. CDR3: CASSLDRVFSGNTIYF. The CDR3 nucleotides read TGTGCCAGCAGCTTAGATCGAGTCTTCTCTGGAAACACCATATATTTT.

The gene calls are TRBV7-8 and TRBJ2-7, with 9 bases that match TRBD1. The CDR3 consists of 15 residues. V gave up 2 bases and J gave up 3 bases; unmatched junction bases: 5. Germline V gene lookup returns CDR1 SGHVS and CDR2 FQNEAQ. The CDR3 coding sequence is TGTGCCAGCAGCTTAAGGGAGACAGGGGGCTACGAGCAGTACTTC. Residues: CASSLRETGGYEQYF.

The gene calls are TRBV14 and TRBJ2-5, with D perhaps matching TRBD1 (5 bases). The CDR3 runs to 14 residues. Looked up from germline, CDR1 is SGHDN and CDR2 is FVKESK. V lost 4 bases and J 9 bases, leaving 18 bases between the germline ends. The chain's CDR3 is CASSPGPFRAAQYF. CDR3 in DNA: TGTGCCAGCAGCCCCGGACCCTTCAGGGCGGCCCAGTACTTC.

V and J are TRBV30 and TRBJ1-2; 10 positions match TRBD1. Germline CDR1 GTSNPN, CDR2 SVGIG (reference sequence). The CDR3 contains 13 residues. CDR3: CARRDRGLNGYTF. CDR3 DNA: TGTGCTCGCCGGGACAGGGGTTTGAATGGCTACACCTTC.

The V gene is TRBV2, the J gene TRBJ2-7; 7 nucleotides line up with TRBD2. This CDR3 contains 14 residues. V was clipped by 6 bases and J by 5 bases; unmatched bases: 10. Germline V CDR1 and CDR2: SNHLY, FYNNEI. CDR3 sequence (DNA): TGTGCCAGCAGCGTGGGAGGGCCCGTCCACGAGCAGTACTTC. It specifies CASSVGGPVHEQYF. Looking up the rest from reference TRBV2 and TRBJ2-7 gives the full variable domain: EPEVTQTPSHQVTQMGQEVILRCVPISNHLYFYWYRQILGQKVEFLVSFYNNEISEKSEIFDDQFSVERPDGSNFTLKIRSTKLEDSAMYFCASSVGGPVHEQYFGPGTRLTVT.

This clone was found once. The chain recombines TRBV5-4 with TRBJ2-1; 9 nucleotides align to TRBD2. CDR1 SGHNT and CDR2 YYREEE come from the germline V gene (reference sequence). Trimming took 0 bases from V and 6 from J; bases not matched to a gene: 7. This CDR3 comprises 16 residues. CDR3 nucleotide sequence: TGTGCCAGCAGCTTGGGGAGGTGGCGGGGGGGCAATGAGCAGTTCTTC. Translation: CASSLGRWRGGNEQFF.

This rearrangement joins TRBV2 to TRBJ1-2, with 7 bases matching TRBD1. Germline CDR1 and CDR2: SNHLY and FYNNEI. Trimming cost V 4 bases and J 5 bases; bases outside gene matches: 10. The CDR3 sequence is 15 residues long. The CDR3 coding sequence is TGTGCCAGCAGTGTCGACAGGGCGCGGATTTATGGCTACACCTTC. Amino acids: CASSVDRARIYGYTF.

The chain couples TRBV23-1 to TRBJ2-1, with D perhaps matching TRBD1 (6 bases). TRBV23-1 is filed as an ORF, its function uncertain. The CDR3 is 19 amino acids. Trimming shortened V by 3 bases and J by 4 bases, and 25 bases separated the two germline ends. CDR3 bases: TGCGCCAGCAGTCATTCGGCCCTCGACAGGACACAGAGTTACAATGAGCAGTTCTTC. Translated: CASSHSALDRTQSYNEQFF.

This clone appeared a single time. The chain recombines TRBV7-9 with TRBJ2-7, with TRBD1 matching 10 bases. Losses at the gene ends were 1 base for V and 5 bases for J; bases not matched to a gene: 5. This CDR3 spans 15 amino acids. Germline V lookup: CDR1 SEHNR, CDR2 FQNEAQ (reference sequence). The CDR3 is CASSLEVTGGDEQYF. CDR3 DNA sequence: TGTGCCAGCAGCTTAGAGGTGACAGGGGGCGACGAGCAGTACTTC.

The V gene is TRBV5-1, the J gene TRBJ1-1; 9 nucleotides agree with TRBD1. V was pared by 1 base and J by 5 bases, with 6 bases of the junction left unmatched. The CDR3 covers 15 residues. The germline V gene encodes CDR1 SGHRS and CDR2 YFSETQ. DNA of the CDR3: TGCGCCAGCAGCTTGACAGGGGGCGTTGAGACTGAAGCTTTCTTT. Protein product: CASSLTGGVETEAFF.

This sequence joins TRBV18 and TRBJ1-2, with 10 bases identical to TRBD1. V lost 5 bases, J lost 8 bases, and 5 bases stayed unmatched. Looked up from germline, CDR1 is KGHSH and CDR2 is LQKENI. The CDR3 extends over 13 amino acids. The CDR3, as DNA: TGTGCCAGCTCAGGGGGGACAGGGGACGGCTACACCTTC. Its translation: CASSGGTGDGYTF.

The chain recombines TRBV2 with TRBJ2-3, with a weak D call TRBD2 (5 bases). The CDR3 is made up of 13 amino acids. Germline CDR1 and CDR2: SNHLY and FYNNEI. Trimming shortened V by 7 bases and J by 5 bases, and 13 bases separated the two germline ends. CDR3 loop: CASMDSEGDTQYF. The CDR3 coding sequence is TGTGCCAGCATGGACTCCGAGGGAGATACGCAGTATTTT.

In this sample, this clone turned up a few times. The chain recombines TRBV6-5 with TRBJ2-2; D is perhaps TRBD2 (5 bases). CDR3 length: 14 residues. Trimming stripped 6 bases from V and 4 bases from J, with 12 bases between. Per the germline V gene, CDR1 is MNHEY and CDR2 is SVGAGI. The CDR3: CASRELAGTGELFF. CDR3 bases: TGTGCCAGCAGGGAATTGGCGGGCACCGGGGAGCTGTTTTTT.

This clone appeared once. The rearrangement uses TRBV6-5 and TRBJ2-3; 9 bases match TRBD2. Germline V gives CDR1 MNHEY, CDR2 SVGAGI. Losses at the gene ends were 7 bases for V and 6 bases for J; bases not matched to a gene: 11. The CDR3 length is 15 residues. CDR3 protein: CASTLAGEEGDTQYF. CDR3 coding DNA: TGTGCCAGCACCTTAGCGGGGGAGGAAGGTGATACGCAGTATTTT.

With respect to this clone: Likely a read error: the CDR3 ends without its conserved phenylalanine or tryptophan. Because the CDR3's place on the DNA is in doubt, the DNA is left out and the CDR3 is given as listed by TCRdb. The chain couples TRBV27 to TRBJ1-2; TRBD1 was called by the table and not checked on the DNA. The CDR3 numbers 11 amino acids, ends counted. Germline lookup yields CDR1 MNHEY and CDR2 SMNVEV (reference sequence). This CDR3 reads CASSLQALSHP.

This chain connects TRBV5-4 to TRBJ2-5; 8 bases map to TRBD2. Per germline, CDR1 SGHNT and CDR2 YYREEE (reference sequence). The CDR3 has 14 residues. With V trimmed by 4 bases and J by 1 base, 3 bases remained unmatched. CDR3 amino acids: CASSRTSGQETQYF. CDR3 nucleotides: TGTGCCAGCAGCCGCACTAGCGGCCAAGAGACCCAGTACTTC.

The rearrangement links TRBV7-9 to TRBJ1-1; TRBD1 agrees at 8 bases. The CDR3 has 12 amino acids. V shed 5 bases and J 7 bases; nucleotides not matched to a gene: 3. The V gene's germline CDR1 is SEHNR and CDR2 FQNEAQ (reference sequence). In DNA form, the CDR3 reads TGTGCCAGCAGCCTTGACAGGGGTGAAGCTTTCTTT. Translated: CASSLDRGEAFF.

V usage is TRBV29-1 and J usage is TRBJ2-5; 12 nucleotides agree with TRBD1. The J call is uncertain, as TRBJ2-7 better fits the DNA end. This CDR3 is built from 15 residues. CDR1 SQVTM and CDR2 ANQGSEA come from the germline V gene. The CDR3 region is CSVQRGTGGPYEQYF. For the CDR3, the DNA is TGCAGCGTGCAAAGAGGGACAGGGGGCCCCTACGAGCAGTACTTC.

The chain has TRBV27 and TRBJ2-1; 7 nucleotides align to TRBD2. The CDR3 is 16 residues long. Germline V gene sequence: CDR1 MNHEY, CDR2 SMNVEV (reference sequence). Losses at the gene ends were 1 base for V and 4 bases for J; bases not matched to a gene: 7. CDR3 region: CASSLFSGGLYNEQFF. CDR3 coding DNA: TGTGCCAGCAGTTTATTTTCGGGGGGTCTGTACAATGAGCAGTTCTTC.

The chain carries TRBV19 and TRBJ2-7; tentatively, D is TRBD2 (5 bases). The CDR3 is made up of 15 amino acids. The germline V and J ends were trimmed by 7 bases and 3 bases, with 19 bases remaining between them. Per the germline V gene, CDR1 is LNHDA and CDR2 is SQIVND (reference sequence). The CDR3 loop is CASNPGGAVGYEQYF. CDR3 nucleotide sequence: TGTGCCAGTAATCCAGGAGGAGCGGTGGGCTACGAGCAGTACTTC.

The rearrangement links TRBV10-2 to TRBJ2-6, with 7 bases aligning to TRBD1. The V segment lost 6 bases and the J segment 0 bases; nucleotides outside the gene matches: 5. CDR1 and CDR2 from the germline V gene are WSHSY and SAAADI. CDR3 size: 16 residues. CDR3 sequence: CASRGQVVSGANVLTF. The CDR3 nucleotides are TGCGCCAGCAGAGGACAGGTGGTCTCTGGGGCCAACGTCCTGACTTTC.

This chain connects TRBV5-1 to TRBJ1-6; 9 nucleotides line up with TRBD1. The germline V gene has CDR1 SGHRS and CDR2 YFSETQ. The CDR3 is 20 amino acids. V shed 3 bases and J 1 base; nucleotides not matched to a gene: 14. CDR3 sequence (DNA): TGCGCCAGCAGCTCTCATCCGGGACAGGGCCCGAGGTCCTATAATTCACCCCTCCACTTT. Its translation is CASSSHPGQGPRSYNSPLHF.

This clone was detected only once. V gene TRBV27 combines with J gene TRBJ1-2; 12 bases are shared with TRBD1. J gave up 7 bases and V 6 bases, and 6 bases lay outside the gene matches. In germline, CDR1 is MNHEY, CDR2 SMNVEV (reference sequence). The CDR3 runs 14 residues. The CDR3 bases are TGTGCCAGCAGCCCGGGACAGGGGGCGGTTGGCTACACCTTC. This gives the protein CASSPGQGAVGYTF.

The V gene is TRBV4-1, the J gene TRBJ2-5, with TRBD2 matching 9 bases. Germline lookup yields CDR1 MGHRA and CDR2 YSYEKL. The CDR3 loop spans 17 amino acids. V was clipped by 6 bases and J by 4 bases; unmatched bases: 15. In DNA, the CDR3 is TGCGCCAGCAGGTCTATAGGCGGGGCTAGCGGGACAGAGACCCAGTACTTC. This sequence encodes CASRSIGGASGTETQYF.

This sequence joins TRBV27 and TRBJ2-3; 10 positions agree with TRBD2. The CDR3 totals 16 residues. The J segment lost 6 bases and the V segment lost 2 bases, leaving 8 bases of the junction unmatched. Germline V CDR1 and CDR2: MNHEY, SMNVEV (reference sequence). The CDR3 DNA sequence: TGTGCCAGCAGTTTACTAGCGGGAGCTACTCGGGATACGCAGTATTTT. Its protein product is CASSLLAGATRDTQYF.